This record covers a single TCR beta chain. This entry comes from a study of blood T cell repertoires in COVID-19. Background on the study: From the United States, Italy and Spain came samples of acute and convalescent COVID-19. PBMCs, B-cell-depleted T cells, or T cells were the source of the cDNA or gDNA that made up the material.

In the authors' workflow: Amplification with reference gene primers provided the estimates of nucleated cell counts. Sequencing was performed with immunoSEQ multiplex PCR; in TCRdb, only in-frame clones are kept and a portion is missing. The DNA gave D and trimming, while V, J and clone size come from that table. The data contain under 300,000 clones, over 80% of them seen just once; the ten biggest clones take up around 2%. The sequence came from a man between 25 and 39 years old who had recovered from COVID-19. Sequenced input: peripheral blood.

The CDR3 DNA reads TGTGCCAGCAGTGAAGGGGCACCGGGACTGGGTTGGGGAAACTATGGCTACACCTTC. It encodes CASSEGAPGLGWGNYGYTF. The chain recombines TRBV6-1 with TRBJ1-2; perhaps TRBD1 as D (5 bases). Looked up from germline, CDR1 is MNHNS and CDR2 is SASEGT. Trimming took off 1 base at V and 2 bases at J, with 23 bases between the two ends. The CDR3 sequence is 19 residues long.